This T cell receptor beta chain emerged from a study of human T cells and chemical hapten exposure (dated by TCRdb to the early 2020s). Notes on the research overall: For sensitization, 2% DPC in acetone was applied to a 2 cm by 2 cm area of upper inner arm skin. The patient cohort, mostly female, included alopecia areata with under or over 50% scalp involvement, alopecia totalis and alopecia universalis. Blood was sampled from patients pre-sensitization (week 0) and at 2, 6 and about 24 weeks after DPC sensitization. This study followed changes in the peripheral blood TCR repertoire in vivo during primary and secondary sensitization of alopecia patients to the hapten diphenylcyclopropenone (DPC). For TCR sequencing, blood came from 25 to 35 alopecia patients at anywhere from one to four time points (pre-sensitization, 2, 6 and 24 weeks). Patch tests used Finn chambers with 0.01% DPC on the upper back, scored after 6 days by International Contact Dermatitis Research Group standards. Throughout the study period of around 25 weeks, patients also received therapeutic DPC doses to the scalp every week. The libraries were sequenced as a pool, and the TCR yield per sample differed mostly because of small variations in library volumes within the pool. The study at large found these results: After repeated subsampling, the strength of the expansion versus patch-test correlation and the threshold at which it became significant changed. Significantly more large CDR3 similarity clusters were formed by expanded TCRs than by pre-sensitization or healthy control sets, consistent with antigen-driven responses. The number of PT1 expanded TCRs positively correlated with patch test score, significant at thresholds 8, 16 and 32 but not 4. Because all patients had alopecia, a presumed autoimmune disease, the immune response of the patients might differ from that of healthy individuals. The number of TCRs above 1 in 1000 frequency did not change with DPC sensitization; there was no evidence of global repertoire structure alterations.

The CDR3, from cysteine to phenylalanine, totals 14 residues. Of all the DNA, just the CDR3 is kept, 42 bases in frame from base 1. The V and J ends are trimmed by 4 bases and 2 bases, leaving 12 bases between them. CDR1 and CDR2 were assigned from the germline V gene (reference sequence) as DFQATT and SNEGSKA. Library preparation was by RACE. Sequencing used a NextSeq 500. Library preparation attached unique molecular identifiers to individual cDNA molecules for quantitative, reproducible TCR counting. Both TCR alpha and TCR beta chains were sequenced from each blood RNA sample. The paper's data handling went like this. Samples had a median of roughly 87,000 TCRs, with a range from about 23,224 to 690,600. The Decombinator software suite was used to annotate V, J and CDR3 in the TCR reads. For the PS versus PT1 abundance plots, all samples were subsampled to the same number of TCRs (28,000). TCRs were defined as expanded if absent before sensitization and observed at least eight times at the 2-week time point. TCRdb passed the public sequencing reads through fastp at Q25 and MiXCR, retaining productive beta sequences. Each record represents a unique CDR3 protein, reported with the most common genes and DNA among its rows. These V and J calls derive from TCRdb rather than the authors' analysis. The table for this sample lists tens of thousands of distinct CDR3 sequences; 9.5% to 13% of them were counted only once. The ten largest clonotypes hold 5% to 5.5% of the sample.

In light of the paper, this sample's time point label describes: pre-sensitization, week 0. This specimen's treatment or condition label, per the study, means: therapeutic diphenylcyclopropenone sensitization with weekly scalp DPC. At every patch-test visit, the blood draw took place before the patch test was put on. Eligible patients were aged 18 to 70, diagnosed with alopecia, deemed suitable for DPC therapy, and excluded if pregnant. Total RNA was isolated from unfractionated whole blood collected in Tempus Blood RNA tubes. This clonotype came up many times. Its antigen is not yet known. Base qualities were left out, and no much larger clone turns up one base away.

The source is a woman between 50 and 59 years old with alopecia areata. Some clones in this sample may be carry-over from other donors' samples. Recombination linked TRBV20-1 to TRBJ2-1, and perhaps TRBD2 as D gene, on 6 matching bases. The source was whole blood, collected in connection with sensitization to the hapten diphenylcyclopropenone (DPC). The CDR3 region has the sequence CSAKLALPYNEQFF. The DNA sequence is TGCAGTGCTAAACTAGCCCTTCCCTACAATGAGCAGTTCTTC.